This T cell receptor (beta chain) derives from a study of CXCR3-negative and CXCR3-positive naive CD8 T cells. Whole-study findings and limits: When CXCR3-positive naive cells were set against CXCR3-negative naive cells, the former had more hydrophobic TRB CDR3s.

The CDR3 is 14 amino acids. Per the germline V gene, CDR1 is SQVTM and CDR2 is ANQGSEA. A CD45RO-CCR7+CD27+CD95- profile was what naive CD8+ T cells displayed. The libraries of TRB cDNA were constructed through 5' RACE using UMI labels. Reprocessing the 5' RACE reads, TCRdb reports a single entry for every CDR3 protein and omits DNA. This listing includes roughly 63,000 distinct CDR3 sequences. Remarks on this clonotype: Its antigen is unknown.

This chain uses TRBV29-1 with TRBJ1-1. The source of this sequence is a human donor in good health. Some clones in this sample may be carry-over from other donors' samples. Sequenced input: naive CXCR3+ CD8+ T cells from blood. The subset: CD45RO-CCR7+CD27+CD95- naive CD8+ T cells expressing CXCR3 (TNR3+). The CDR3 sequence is CSVENGREGTEAFF.